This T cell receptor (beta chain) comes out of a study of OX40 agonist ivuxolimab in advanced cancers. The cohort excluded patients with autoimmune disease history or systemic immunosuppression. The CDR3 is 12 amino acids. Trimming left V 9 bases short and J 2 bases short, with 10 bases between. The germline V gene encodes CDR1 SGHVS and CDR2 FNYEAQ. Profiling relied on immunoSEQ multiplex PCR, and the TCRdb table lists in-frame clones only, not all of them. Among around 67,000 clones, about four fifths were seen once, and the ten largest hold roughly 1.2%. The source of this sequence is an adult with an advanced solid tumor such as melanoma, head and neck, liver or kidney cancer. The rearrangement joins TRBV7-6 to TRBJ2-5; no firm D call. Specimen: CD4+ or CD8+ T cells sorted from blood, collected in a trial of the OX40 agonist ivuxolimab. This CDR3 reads CASKNRQETQYF. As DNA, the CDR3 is TGTGCCAGTAAAAACCGGCAAGAGACCCAGTACTTC.